This record looks at one T cell receptor (beta chain) sequence and its context. These data belong to a study of blood T cell repertoires in COVID-19. Study overall: Whether acute or convalescent, the COVID-19 samples came from the United States, Italy and Spain. PBMCs, B-cell-depleted T cells, or T cells provided the cDNA or gDNA that made up the material.

The Seattle patients joined while their infection was active and were tracked longitudinally afterward. The method was immunoSEQ multiplex PCR; TCRdb's version includes in-frame clones alone and lacks a portion of them. The sample lists approximately 290,000 clones, about 85% occurring once. The sequencing sample was made of peripheral blood. The sequence came from a human donor with COVID-19, enrolled during active disease. The donor label of this sample is uncertain.

The CDR3 nucleotides are TGTGCCAGCAGGACAGGGAGTTTGGAAAAACTGTTTTTT. Residues: CASRTGSLEKLFF. This chain links TRBV2 with TRBJ1-4; 7 bases are shared with TRBD1. The CDR3 has 13 amino acids. With V trimmed by 6 bases and J by 8 bases, 6 bases remained unmatched. Germline loops: CDR1 SNHLY, CDR2 FYNNEI.